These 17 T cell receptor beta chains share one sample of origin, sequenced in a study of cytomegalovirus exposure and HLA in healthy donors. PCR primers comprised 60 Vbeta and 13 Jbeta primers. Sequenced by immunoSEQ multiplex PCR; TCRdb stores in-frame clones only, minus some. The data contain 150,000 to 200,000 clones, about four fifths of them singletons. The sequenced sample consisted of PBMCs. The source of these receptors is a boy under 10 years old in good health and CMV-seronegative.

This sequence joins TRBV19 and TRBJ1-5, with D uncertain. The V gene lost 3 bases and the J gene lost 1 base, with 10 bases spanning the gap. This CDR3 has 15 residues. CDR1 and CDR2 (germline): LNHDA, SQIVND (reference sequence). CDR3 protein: CASSMAEWSNQPQHF. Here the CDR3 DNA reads TGTGCCAGTAGTATGGCGGAATGGAGCAATCAGCCCCAGCATTTT.

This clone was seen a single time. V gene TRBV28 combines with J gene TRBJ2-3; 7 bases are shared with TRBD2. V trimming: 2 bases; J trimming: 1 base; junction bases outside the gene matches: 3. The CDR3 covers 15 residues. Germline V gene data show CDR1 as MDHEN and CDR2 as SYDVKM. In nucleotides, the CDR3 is TGTGCCAGCAGTTTAGAGGCGGGGGGCACAGATACGCAGTATTTT. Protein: CASSLEAGGTDTQYF.

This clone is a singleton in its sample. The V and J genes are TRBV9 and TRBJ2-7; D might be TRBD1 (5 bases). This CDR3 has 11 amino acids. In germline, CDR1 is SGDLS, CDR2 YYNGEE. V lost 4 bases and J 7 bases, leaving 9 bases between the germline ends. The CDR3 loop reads CASSFRGEQYF. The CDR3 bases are TGTGCCAGCAGCTTTAGGGGAGAGCAGTACTTC.

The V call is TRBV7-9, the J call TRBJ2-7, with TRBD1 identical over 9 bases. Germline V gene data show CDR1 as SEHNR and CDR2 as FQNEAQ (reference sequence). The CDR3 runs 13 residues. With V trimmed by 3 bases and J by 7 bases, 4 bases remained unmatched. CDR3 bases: TGTGCCAGCAGCTTGGACAGGGGTGGTGAGCAGTACTTC. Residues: CASSLDRGGEQYF.

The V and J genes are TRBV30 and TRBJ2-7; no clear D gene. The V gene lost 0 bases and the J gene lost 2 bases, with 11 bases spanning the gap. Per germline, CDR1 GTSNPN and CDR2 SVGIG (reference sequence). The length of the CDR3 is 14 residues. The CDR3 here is CAWSVTGWTYEQYF. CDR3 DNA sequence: TGTGCCTGGAGTGTGACGGGTTGGACCTACGAGCAGTACTTC.

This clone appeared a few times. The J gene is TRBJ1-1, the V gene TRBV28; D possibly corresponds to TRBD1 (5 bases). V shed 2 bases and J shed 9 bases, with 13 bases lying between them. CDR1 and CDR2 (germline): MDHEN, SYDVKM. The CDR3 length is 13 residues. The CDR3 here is CASSLGARSQAFF. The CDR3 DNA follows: TGTGCCAGCAGTTTAGGGGCGAGGTCCCAAGCTTTCTTT.

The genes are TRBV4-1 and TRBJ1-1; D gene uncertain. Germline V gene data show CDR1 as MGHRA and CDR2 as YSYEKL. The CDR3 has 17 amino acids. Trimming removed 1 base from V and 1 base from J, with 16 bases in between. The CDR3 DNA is TGCGCCAGCAGCCAAGTCTATATTCGGAGGGAGAACACTGAAGCTTTCTTT. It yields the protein CASSQVYIRRENTEAFF.

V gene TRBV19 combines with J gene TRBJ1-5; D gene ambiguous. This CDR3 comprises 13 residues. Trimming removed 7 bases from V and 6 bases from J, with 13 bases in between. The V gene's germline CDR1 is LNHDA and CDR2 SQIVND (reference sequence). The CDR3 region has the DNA TGTGCCAGTACCACCCCCGGAGTTCAGCCCCAGCATTTT. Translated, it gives CASTTPGVQPQHF.

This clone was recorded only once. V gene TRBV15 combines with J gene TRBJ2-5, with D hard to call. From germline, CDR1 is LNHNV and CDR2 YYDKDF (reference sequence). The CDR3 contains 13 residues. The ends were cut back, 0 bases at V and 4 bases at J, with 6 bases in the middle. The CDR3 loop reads CATSRDQLETQYF. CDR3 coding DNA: TGTGCCACCAGCAGAGATCAATTAGAGACCCAGTACTTC.

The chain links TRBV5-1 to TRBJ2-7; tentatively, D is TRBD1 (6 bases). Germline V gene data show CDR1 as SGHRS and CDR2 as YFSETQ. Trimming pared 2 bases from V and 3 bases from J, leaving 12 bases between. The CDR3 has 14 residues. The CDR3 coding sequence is TGCGCCAGCAGCTTCTACCAGGGGAACTACGAGCAGTACTTC. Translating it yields CASSFYQGNYEQYF.

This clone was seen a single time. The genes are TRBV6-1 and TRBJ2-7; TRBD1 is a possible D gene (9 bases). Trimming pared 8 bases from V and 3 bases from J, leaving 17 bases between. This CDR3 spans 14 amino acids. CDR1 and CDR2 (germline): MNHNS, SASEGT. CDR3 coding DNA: TGTGCCAGCCGCGGGGGGACAGGGATCTACGAGCAGTACTTC. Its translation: CASRGGTGIYEQYF.

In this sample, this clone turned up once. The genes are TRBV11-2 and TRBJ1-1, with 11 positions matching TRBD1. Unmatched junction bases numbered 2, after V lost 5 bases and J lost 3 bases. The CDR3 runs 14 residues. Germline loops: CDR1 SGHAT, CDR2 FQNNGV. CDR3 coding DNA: TGTGCCAGCAGCCAGGGACAGGGGGACACTGAAGCTTTCTTT. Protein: CASSQGQGDTEAFF.

In DNA form, the CDR3 reads TGTGCCAGCAGCTTACTAGCGGTCAACGGCCGATACTCCTACAATGAGCAGTTCTTC. Translated, it gives CASSLLAVNGRYSYNEQFF. This chain uses TRBV7-7 with TRBJ2-1, with TRBD2 matching 7 bases. The V gene's germline CDR1 is SSHAT and CDR2 FNYEAQ (reference sequence). Germline trimming cut 2 bases from V and 0 bases from J; bases unmatched to any gene: 13. The length of the CDR3 is 19 residues.

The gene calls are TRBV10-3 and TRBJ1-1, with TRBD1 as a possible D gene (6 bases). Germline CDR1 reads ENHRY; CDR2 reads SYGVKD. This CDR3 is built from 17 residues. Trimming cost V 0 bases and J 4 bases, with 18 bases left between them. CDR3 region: CAISESFRLLGGTEAFF. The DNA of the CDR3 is TGTGCCATCAGTGAGTCATTTCGGCTTCTAGGGGGCACTGAAGCTTTCTTT.

CDR3 bases: TGCAGCGTAGAACAAGGGGGCGAGGGAGATACGCAGTATTTT. As protein: CSVEQGGEGDTQYF. The J gene is TRBJ2-3, the V gene TRBV29-1; 7 bases match TRBD1. This CDR3 comprises 14 residues. The V gene end was trimmed by 6 bases and the J gene end by 5 bases; junction bases not matched to a gene: 11. Germline values: CDR1 SQVTM, CDR2 ANQGSEA.

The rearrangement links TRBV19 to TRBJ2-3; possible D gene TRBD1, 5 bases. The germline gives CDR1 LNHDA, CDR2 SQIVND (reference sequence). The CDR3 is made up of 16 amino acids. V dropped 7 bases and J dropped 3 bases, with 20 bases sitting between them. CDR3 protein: CASTQSALKGTDTQYF. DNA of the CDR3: TGTGCCAGTACCCAATCGGCCCTGAAGGGGACAGATACGCAGTATTTT.

The CDR3 DNA reads as TGTGCCAGCAGTTTAAGGGGCCCGGCGATCTACGAGCAGTACTTC. Its translation: CASSLRGPAIYEQYF. This chain joins TRBV27 and TRBJ2-7, with a tentative D call TRBD1 (5 bases). Trimming stripped 2 bases from V and 3 bases from J, with 14 bases between. This CDR3 has 15 residues. CDR1 is MNHEY and CDR2 is SMNVEV in the germline V gene (reference sequence).